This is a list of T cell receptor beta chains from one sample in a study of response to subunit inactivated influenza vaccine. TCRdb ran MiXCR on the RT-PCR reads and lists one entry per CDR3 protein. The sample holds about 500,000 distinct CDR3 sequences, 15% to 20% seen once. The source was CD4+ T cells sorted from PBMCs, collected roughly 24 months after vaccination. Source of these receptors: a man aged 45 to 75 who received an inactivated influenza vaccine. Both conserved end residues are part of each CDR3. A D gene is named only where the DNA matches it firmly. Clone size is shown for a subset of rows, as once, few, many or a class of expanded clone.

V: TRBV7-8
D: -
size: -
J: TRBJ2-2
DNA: TGTGCCAGCAGCCCCAGGGGTAGAGTCTCCGGGGAGCTGTTTTTT
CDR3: CASSPRGRVSGELFF

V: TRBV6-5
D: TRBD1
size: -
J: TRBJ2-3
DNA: TGTGCCAGCAGTTACTTACAAGGGACAGGGGTGGCAGATACGCAGTATTTT
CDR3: CASSYLQGTGVADTQYF

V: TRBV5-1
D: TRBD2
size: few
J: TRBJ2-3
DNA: TGCGCCAGCAGCTTACCGGGACTAGCGAGCACAGATACGCAGTATTTT
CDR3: CASSLPGLASTDTQYF

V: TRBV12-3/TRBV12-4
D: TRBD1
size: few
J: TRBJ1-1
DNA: TGTGCCAGCAGATCCGGGACAGGGGCGAAGAACACTGAAGCTTTCTTT
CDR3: CASRSGTGAKNTEAFF

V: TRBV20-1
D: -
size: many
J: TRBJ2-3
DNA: TGCAGTGCCTCTAGACAGGCCCGTAGTAGCACAGATACGCAGTATTTT
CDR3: CSASRQARSSTDTQYF

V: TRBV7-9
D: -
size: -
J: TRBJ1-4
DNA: TGTGCCAGCAGCTTACAATCGAAAAAACTGTTTTTT
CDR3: CASSLQSKKLFF

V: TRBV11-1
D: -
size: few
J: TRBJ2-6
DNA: TGTGCCAGCAGCTTAGTTGGGACACGGAACTCTGGGGCCAACGTCCTGACTTTC
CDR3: CASSLVGTRNSGANVLTF

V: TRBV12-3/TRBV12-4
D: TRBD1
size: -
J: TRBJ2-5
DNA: TGTGCCAGCAGTCGGACAGGACAAGAGACCCAGTACTTC
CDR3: CASSRTGQETQYF

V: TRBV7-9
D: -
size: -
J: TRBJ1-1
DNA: TGTGCCAGCACCGTAGCCGGGGGAGAAGCTTTCTTT
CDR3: CASTVAGGEAFF

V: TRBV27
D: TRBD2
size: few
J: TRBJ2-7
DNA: TGTGCCAGCAGAAAAGCGGGAGTGGTATACGAGCAGTACTTC
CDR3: CASRKAGVVYEQYF

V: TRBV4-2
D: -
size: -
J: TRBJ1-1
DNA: TGTGCCAGCAGCCAAGGAGGACAGATGAACTCTGAAGCTTTCTTT
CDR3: CASSQGGQMNSEAFF

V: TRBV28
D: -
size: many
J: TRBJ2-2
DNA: TGTGCCAGCAGGGAGACGAACACCGGGGAGCTGTTTTTT
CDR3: CASRETNTGELFF

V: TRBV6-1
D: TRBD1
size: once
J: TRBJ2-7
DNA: TGTGCCAGCAGAAGACCGGGACAGTTTAACGAGCAGTACTTC
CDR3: CASRRPGQFNEQYF

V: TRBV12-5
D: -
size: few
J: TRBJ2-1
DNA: TGTGCTAGTGGTTTGGTAATCCCGGAAACCTACAATGAGCAGTTCTTC
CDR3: CASGLVIPETYNEQFF

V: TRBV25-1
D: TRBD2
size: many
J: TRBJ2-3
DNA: TGTGCCAGCAGCATAACCAGGGTAGCGGGTGCTAGCACAGATACGCAGTATTTT
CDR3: CASSITRVAGASTDTQYF

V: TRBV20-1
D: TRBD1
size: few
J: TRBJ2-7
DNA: TGCAGTGCGGGGGATGGGACAGCCGAGCAGTACTTC
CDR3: CSAGDGTAEQYF

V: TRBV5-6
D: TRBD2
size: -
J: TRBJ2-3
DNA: TGTGCCAGCAGCCGGATCAGCGGGAATTCCGATACGCAGTATTTT
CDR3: CASSRISGNSDTQYF

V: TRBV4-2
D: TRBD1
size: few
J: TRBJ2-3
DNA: TGTGCCAGCAGCCGAGAGGTAGCAGGGGGCTCTTTGACTCTTTCAGATACGCAGTATTTT
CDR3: CASSREVAGGSLTLSDTQYF

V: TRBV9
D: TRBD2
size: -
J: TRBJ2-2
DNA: TGTGCCAGCAGCGTAGCCGGGACTAGCCCCCTGTTTTTT
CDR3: CASSVAGTSPLFF

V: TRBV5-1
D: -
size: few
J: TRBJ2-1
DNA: TGCGCCAGCAGCTTGGTGGGGCTTAGTGTTGGCAATGAGCAGTTCTTC
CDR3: CASSLVGLSVGNEQFF

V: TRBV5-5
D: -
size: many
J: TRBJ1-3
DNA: TGTGCCAGCAGCCCGGCGGCGGGCCGGGCGAGTGGAAACACCATATATTTT
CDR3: CASSPAAGRASGNTIYF

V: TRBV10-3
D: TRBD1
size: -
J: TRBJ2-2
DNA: TGTGCCATCAGTGACCGGACAGGGCGAGGCACCGGGGAGCTGTTTTTT
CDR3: CAISDRTGRGTGELFF

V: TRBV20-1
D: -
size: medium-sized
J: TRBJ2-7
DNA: TGCAGTGCTAGAGGTGGGTTGGCCATCCACGAGCAGTACTTC
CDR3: CSARGGLAIHEQYF

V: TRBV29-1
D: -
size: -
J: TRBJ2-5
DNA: TGCAGCGTTGGGGTACACCAAGAGACCCAGTACTTC
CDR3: CSVGVHQETQYF

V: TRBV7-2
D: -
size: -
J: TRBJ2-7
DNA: TGTGCCAGCAGCTCTGGACTACTTCGAGGCGAGCAGTACTTC
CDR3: CASSSGLLRGEQYF

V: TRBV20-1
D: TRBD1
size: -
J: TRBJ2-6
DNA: TGCAGTGCTAGAGATTTACACAGGGGCTCTGGGGCCAACGTCCTGACTTTC
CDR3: CSARDLHRGSGANVLTF

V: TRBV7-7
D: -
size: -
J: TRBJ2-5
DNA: TGTGCTAGCAGCTTACTTGGGACGGGACAGACCCAGTACTTC
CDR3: CASSLLGTGQTQYF

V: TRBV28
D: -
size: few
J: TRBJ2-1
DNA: TGTGCCAGCAGTTTTAGGACAGAGAAAACGTTCTTC
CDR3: CASSFRTEKTFF

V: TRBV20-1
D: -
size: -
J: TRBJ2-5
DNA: TGCAGTGCTAGAGGGCGCATCACTCGGGAGACCCAGTACTTC
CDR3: CSARGRITRETQYF

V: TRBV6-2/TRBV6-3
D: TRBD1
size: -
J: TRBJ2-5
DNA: TGTGCCAGCAGCCCCGGGACAGGGGGCGAGGAGACCCAGTACTTC
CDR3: CASSPGTGGEETQYF

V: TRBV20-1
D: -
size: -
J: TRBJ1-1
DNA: TGCAGTGCTCCATTCTTGAACACTGAAGCTTTCTTT
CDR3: CSAPFLNTEAFF

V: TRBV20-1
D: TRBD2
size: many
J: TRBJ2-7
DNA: TGCAGTGCTACCGGGACTAGCGGGAGGGTCTCCTACGAGCAGTACTTC
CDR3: CSATGTSGRVSYEQYF

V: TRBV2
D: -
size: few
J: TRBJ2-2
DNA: TGTGCCAGCAGGCGGACGGACAACACCGGGGAGCTGTTTTTT
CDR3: CASRRTDNTGELFF

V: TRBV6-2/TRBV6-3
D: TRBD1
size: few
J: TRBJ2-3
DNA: TGTGCCAGCAGTTATTCACACCCTGGACAGGGACGCTCAGATACGCAGTATTTT
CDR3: CASSYSHPGQGRSDTQYF

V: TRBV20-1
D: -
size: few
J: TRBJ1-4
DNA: TGCAGTGCTAGATGGGTCGGGAAACTGTTTTTT
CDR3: CSARWVGKLFF

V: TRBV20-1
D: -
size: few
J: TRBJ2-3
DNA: TGCAGTGCTAGAGATCGGGTAGCTGGGACAGATACGCAGTATTTT
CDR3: CSARDRVAGTDTQYF

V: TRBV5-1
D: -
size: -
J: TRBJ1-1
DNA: TGCGCCAGCAGCTGGACGGGGGGCATGAACACTGAAGCTTTCTTT
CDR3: CASSWTGGMNTEAFF

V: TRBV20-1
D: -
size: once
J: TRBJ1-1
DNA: TGCAGTGCTAGAGGAGGAACAGCGGCTTACACTGAAGCTTTCTTT
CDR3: CSARGGTAAYTEAFF

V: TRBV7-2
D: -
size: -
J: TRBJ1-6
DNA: TGTGCCAGCAGCTTAAATGGGGTTGGTAATTCACCCCTCCACTTT
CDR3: CASSLNGVGNSPLHF

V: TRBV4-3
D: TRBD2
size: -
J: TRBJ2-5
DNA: TGCGCCAGCAGCCGTAGACTAGCGGGAGGACACCAAGGGGAGACCCAGTACTTC
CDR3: CASSRRLAGGHQGETQYF

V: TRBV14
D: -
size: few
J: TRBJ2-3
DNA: TGTGCCAGCAGCCCAGGACTAACCCCCAGGGATACGCAGTATTTT
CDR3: CASSPGLTPRDTQYF

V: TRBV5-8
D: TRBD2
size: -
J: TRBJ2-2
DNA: TGTGCCAGCAGCTTCCTTCCGAGCGGGAGATACACCGGGGAGCTGTTTTTT
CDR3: CASSFLPSGRYTGELFF

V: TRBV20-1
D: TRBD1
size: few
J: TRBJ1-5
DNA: TGCAGTGCTAGACTCGGGACAGGGGTGGAACAGCCCCAGCATTTT
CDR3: CSARLGTGVEQPQHF

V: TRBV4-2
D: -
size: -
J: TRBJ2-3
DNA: TGTGCCAGCAGCCAAGGACAGCGGTACACAGATACGCAGTATTTT
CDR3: CASSQGQRYTDTQYF

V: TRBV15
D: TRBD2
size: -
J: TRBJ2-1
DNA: TGTGCCACCAGCGCCCGACTAGCGGCGCACAATGAGCAGTTCTTC
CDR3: CATSARLAAHNEQFF

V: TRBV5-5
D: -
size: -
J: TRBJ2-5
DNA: TGTGCCAGCAGCTTTTCAGAGGTACAAGAGACCCAGTACTTC
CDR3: CASSFSEVQETQYF

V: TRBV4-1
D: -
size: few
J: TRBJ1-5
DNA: TGCGCCAGCAGGGTAGAGCAGTATGGGAGCAATCAGCCCCAGCATTTT
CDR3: CASRVEQYGSNQPQHF

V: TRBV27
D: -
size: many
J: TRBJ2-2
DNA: TGTGCCAGCAGTTTAGACGGGAGAGGGACCGGGGAGCTGTTTTTT
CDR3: CASSLDGRGTGELFF

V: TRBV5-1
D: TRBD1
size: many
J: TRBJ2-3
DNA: TGCGCCAGCAGCAGGACAGGGCGCACAGATACGCAGTATTTT
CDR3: CASSRTGRTDTQYF

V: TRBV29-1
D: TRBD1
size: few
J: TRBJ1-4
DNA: TGCAGCGTTGAAGATTCCGACAGGGAGGGAGGAAAACTGTTTTTT
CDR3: CSVEDSDREGGKLFF

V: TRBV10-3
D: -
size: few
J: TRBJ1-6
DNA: TGTGCCATCAGTGAGTCGGCGGGCATCTATAATTCACCCCTCCACTTT
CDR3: CAISESAGIYNSPLHF

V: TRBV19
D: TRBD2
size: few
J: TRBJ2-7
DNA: TGTGCCAGTAGTACAGAATCAGGACTAGCAGTCTACGAGCAGTACTTC
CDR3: CASSTESGLAVYEQYF

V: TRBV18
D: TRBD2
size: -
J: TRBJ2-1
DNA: TGTGCCAGCTCACCGTTGACTAGCGGGAGGGCCCGTGATGAGCAGTTCTTC
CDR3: CASSPLTSGRARDEQFF